This is a list of T cell receptor beta chains from one sample in a study of blood T cell repertoires in COVID-19. Libraries were prepared by immunoSEQ multiplex PCR; TCRdb keeps only in-frame clonotypes and omits some of them. The sample consists of about 100,000 clones, approximately 86% of them appearing once. Sequencing was carried out using peripheral blood. These receptors originate from a man older than 75 with acute or convalescent COVID-19. Both conserved end residues are part of each CDR3. The D gene is left open where the match is weak. Size is stated for part of the rows, as once, few or many counts, or as a class when the clone is expanded.

V,D,J,size,DNA,CDR3
TRBV28,.,TRBJ2-3,.,TGTGCCAGCCGCCCTGTGGGGCCAGATACGCAGTATTTT,CASRPVGPDTQYF
TRBV6-2/TRBV6-3,.,TRBJ2-5,.,TGTGCCAGCAGTTATCGAACTAGGGGGGAGACCCAGTACTTC,CASSYRTRGETQYF
TRBV5-8,.,TRBJ2-5,.,TGTGCCAGCAGCTTGGGGTCAGTACAAGAGACCCAGTACTTC,CASSLGSVQETQYF
TRBV7-3,TRBD1,TRBJ2-2,.,TGTGCCAGCAGCCCCCATCCCGGGACAGCGAACACCGGGGAGCTGTTTTTT,CASSPHPGTANTGELFF
TRBV9,.,TRBJ2-3,.,TGTGCCAGCAGCTTACAGACAGGGGAGGGTCTGGATACGCAGTATTTT,CASSLQTGEGLDTQYF
TRBV7-9,TRBD2,TRBJ2-1,.,TGTGCCAGCAGCACGGGACTAGCGGGAGGTAGGGAGCAGTTCTTC,CASSTGLAGGREQFF
TRBV7-9,TRBD1,TRBJ1-6,.,TGTGCCAGCAGCCAAAACAGGGGTGCGGAGTCACCCCTCCACTTT,CASSQNRGAESPLHF
TRBV18,TRBD1,TRBJ2-3,.,TGTGCCAGCTCACCCCGGACAGGGGCCAGTGCAGATACGCAGTATTTT,CASSPRTGASADTQYF
TRBV5-4,.,TRBJ2-3,.,TGTGCCAGCAACGACATCTTCACAGATACGCAGTATTTT,CASNDIFTDTQYF
TRBV5-4,.,TRBJ1-1,.,TGTGCCAGCAGCCCAGGGATTTTGAACACTGAAGCTTTCTTT,CASSPGILNTEAFF
TRBV7-2,TRBD2,TRBJ2-1,few,TGTGCCAGCAGCTTAGTTTCGGGAGGAAACTACAATGAGCAGTTCTTC,CASSLVSGGNYNEQFF
TRBV5-5,TRBD1,TRBJ2-7,.,TGTGCCAGCAGCCCATCCTACAGGGGGCTCTACGAGCAGTACTTC,CASSPSYRGLYEQYF
TRBV2,TRBD1,TRBJ1-5,.,TGTGCCAGCAGGGCAGGGGGTAGCAATCAGCCCCAGCATTTT,CASRAGGSNQPQHF
TRBV6-2/TRBV6-3,.,TRBJ2-7,.,TGTGCCAGCAGTCCCTCAGGGAGGTTAGAGCAGTACTTC,CASSPSGRLEQYF
TRBV19,TRBD1,TRBJ2-5,.,TGTGCCACCCGGACCGGAAATGGACAGGGGCAAGAGACCCAGTACTTC,CATRTGNGQGQETQYF
TRBV5-1,.,TRBJ1-6,.,TGCGCCAGCAGCTTGGCTGGTAGCTCACCCCTCCACTTT,CASSLAGSSPLHF
TRBV28,.,TRBJ1-2,.,TGTGCCAGCAGCGAGGGTTCCGGCTACACCTTC,CASSEGSGYTF
TRBV20-1,.,TRBJ1-2,few,TGCAGTGCATCATCCGGTGTTCGCTACACCTTC,CSASSGVRYTF
TRBV6-5,TRBD1,TRBJ2-7,once,TGTGCCAGCAGTTACGAGGGACAGGGGGACGAGCAGTACTTC,CASSYEGQGDEQYF
TRBV30,TRBD1,TRBJ2-2,.,TGTGCCTGGAGGTTAGCAGGGGGGAACACCGGGGAGCTGTTTTTT,CAWRLAGGNTGELFF
TRBV28,TRBD1,TRBJ1-5,.,TGTGCCAGCAGTCAGCTACTAGGGACAGGGGGCAATCAGCCCCAGCATTTT,CASSQLLGTGGNQPQHF
TRBV7-3,TRBD1,TRBJ2-2,.,TGTGCCAGCAAGCGGGGGACAGGGGCAAACACCGGGGAGCTGTTTTTT,CASKRGTGANTGELFF
TRBV7-9,.,TRBJ2-5,.,TGTGCCAGCAGCTTTAGAGTGGAGAAAGAGACCCAGTACTTC,CASSFRVEKETQYF
TRBV7-2,TRBD1,TRBJ1-6,.,TGTGCCAGCAGCTCCTCGGGACAGGGAAATTCACCCCTCCACTTT,CASSSSGQGNSPLHF
TRBV18,TRBD2,TRBJ2-1,.,TGTGCCAGCTCAGAGAACAGCGGGAGCTCCTACAATGAGCAGTTCTTC,CASSENSGSSYNEQFF
TRBV27,.,TRBJ2-7,.,TGTGCCAGCAGACAAGACAGGTCCCCCTTCTACGAGCAGTACTTC,CASRQDRSPFYEQYF
TRBV6-6,TRBD1,TRBJ1-1,.,TGTGCCAGCAGTAGACCGGGACAGAGCGAAGCTTTCTTT,CASSRPGQSEAFF
TRBV11-2,.,TRBJ1-3,.,TGTGCCAGCAGCTTAGGGGCAGCCTCTGGAAACACCATATATTTT,CASSLGAASGNTIYF
TRBV9,.,TRBJ1-3,.,TGTGCCAGCAGCGTATTCCCCCCCGGGAGCTCTGGAAACACCATATATTTT,CASSVFPPGSSGNTIYF
TRBV27,.,TRBJ2-3,.,TGTGCCAGCAGCCGGGGGGCTAGCACAGATACGCAGTATTTT,CASSRGASTDTQYF
TRBV5-4,TRBD1,TRBJ2-6,few,TGTGCCAGCAGCTTGGCGACAGGGGGCGCTCGTCTGGGGGCCAACGTCCTGACTTTC,CASSLATGGARLGANVLTF
TRBV21-1,.,TRBJ1-1,.,TGTGCCAGCAGCAAAGGGGACAGCTGCAGGTCCGCAGCTGCAGGGGCTGAAGCTTTCTTT,CASSKGDSCRSAAAGAEAFF
TRBV19,.,TRBJ1-1,.,TGTGCCAGTAGTACAGGGGACACTGAAGCTTTCTTT,CASSTGDTEAFF
TRBV30,.,TRBJ1-2,.,TGTGCCTGGAGTGTACTCGGGCAGGGCTATGGCTACACCTTC,CAWSVLGQGYGYTF
TRBV28,.,TRBJ2-7,once,TGTGCCAGCAGGGGGGGACCGAGTGAGCAGTACTTC,CASRGGPSEQYF
TRBV7-2,TRBD2,TRBJ2-4,.,TGTGCCAGCAGCCCAGGACTAGCGGGAATCCAAGCCAAAAACATTCAGTACTTC,CASSPGLAGIQAKNIQYF
TRBV28,.,TRBJ1-1,.,TGTGCCAGCAGTTTATGGAAGGGGGACACTGAAGCTTTCTTT,CASSLWKGDTEAFF
TRBV5-1,TRBD1,TRBJ2-1,.,TGCGCCAGCCGGACAGGGGACTACAATGAGCAGTTCTTC,CASRTGDYNEQFF
TRBV7-7,TRBD2,TRBJ2-2,.,TGTGCTAGCAGCTTAGTGGCTAGCGGGAGGACGAACACCGGGGAGCTGTTTTTT,CASSLVASGRTNTGELFF
TRBV28,TRBD1,TRBJ1-2,.,TGTGCCAGCAGTTCACCGGGACAGGACTATGGCTACACCTTC,CASSSPGQDYGYTF
TRBV7-9,.,TRBJ1-1,few,TGTGCCAGCAGCTATTCCTCTACTACCCCAGCTTTCTTT,CASSYSSTTPAFF
TRBV12-2,.,TRBJ2-1,.,TGTGCAAGTCGCCCCCGGGGGAATGAGCAGTTCTTC,CASRPRGNEQFF
TRBV12-3/TRBV12-4,TRBD1,TRBJ2-7,.,TGTGCCAGCAGTCTTACAGGGGGCGAGCAGTACTTC,CASSLTGGEQYF
TRBV19,.,TRBJ1-1,.,TGTGCCAGTAGGAAAAGGGAGATGAACACTGAAGCTTTCTTT,CASRKREMNTEAFF